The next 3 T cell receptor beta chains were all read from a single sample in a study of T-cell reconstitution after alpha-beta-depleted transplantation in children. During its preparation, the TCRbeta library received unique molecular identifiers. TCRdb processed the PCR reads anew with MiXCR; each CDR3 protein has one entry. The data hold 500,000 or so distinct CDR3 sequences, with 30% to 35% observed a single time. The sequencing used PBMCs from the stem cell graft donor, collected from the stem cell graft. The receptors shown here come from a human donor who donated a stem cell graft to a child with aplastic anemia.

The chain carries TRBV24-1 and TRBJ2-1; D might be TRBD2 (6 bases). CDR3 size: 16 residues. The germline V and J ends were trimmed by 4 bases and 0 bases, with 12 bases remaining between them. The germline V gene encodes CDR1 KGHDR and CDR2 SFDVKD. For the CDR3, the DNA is TGTGCCACCAGTGAAGCTAGCGCGCGCTCCTACAATGAGCAGTTCTTC. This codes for CATSEASARSYNEQFF.

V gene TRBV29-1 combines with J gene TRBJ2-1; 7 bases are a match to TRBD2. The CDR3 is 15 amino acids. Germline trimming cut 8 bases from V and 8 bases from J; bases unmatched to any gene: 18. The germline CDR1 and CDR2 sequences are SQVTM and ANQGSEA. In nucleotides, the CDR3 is TGCAGCTACCTCGCCTCGGGGGGAGTACTCGATGAGCAGTTCTTC. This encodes CSYLASGGVLDEQFF.

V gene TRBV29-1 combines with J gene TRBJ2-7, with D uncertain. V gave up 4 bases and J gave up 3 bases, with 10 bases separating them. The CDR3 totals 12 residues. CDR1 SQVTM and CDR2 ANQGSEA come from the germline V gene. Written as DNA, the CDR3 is TGCAGCGTTGGGTCGGGTAACTACGAGCAGTACTTC. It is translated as CSVGSGNYEQYF.